Each of the 17 T cell receptor beta chains below was sequenced from the same sample in a study of vaccination and CD4 T cells after COVID-19. These receptors' targets are unknown. Treatment indicated: roughly nine-day PBMC culture with coronavirus spike peptide pools or control peptides (ViraFEST assay). An Oncomine TCR Beta short-read assay was used to sequence the DNA from cultured CD4+ T cells. TCRdb recomputed calls from the PCR reads with MiXCR, one row per CDR3 protein. Here the sample spans almost 20,000 distinct CDR3 sequences, approximately 50% being singletons. The sequencing input was CD4+ T cells from blood, cultured in vitro. These receptors were obtained from a human donor who had recovered from COVID-19.

The table lists this clonotype with a few counts. V is TRBV24-1 and J is TRBJ2-3; 10 bases agree with TRBD2. In germline, CDR1 is KGHDR, CDR2 SFDVKD. The V and J ends lost 4 bases and 1 base, in that order; junction bases with no gene match: 4. The CDR3 loop spans 16 amino acids. The CDR3 spells CATSDLGLAGTDTQYF. CDR3 DNA: TGTGCCACCAGTGACCTTGGACTAGCGGGCACAGATACGCAGTATTTT.

This clonotype has more than one count but fewer than ten. The chain links TRBV20-1 to TRBJ2-6; D perhaps matches TRBD1 (6 bases). V dropped 5 bases and J dropped 0 bases, with 11 bases sitting between them. The CDR3 spans 15 residues. Germline V CDR1 and CDR2: DFQATT, SNEGSKA (reference sequence). CDR3 residues: CSAPDSTSGANVLTF. The CDR3 DNA reads TGCAGTGCTCCGGACAGTACCTCTGGGGCCAACGTCCTGACTTTC.

V is TRBV20-1 and J is TRBJ2-1; a possible D gene is TRBD2 (6 bases). Germline V gene sequence: CDR1 DFQATT, CDR2 SNEGSKA (reference sequence). The V gene lost 6 bases and the J gene lost 8 bases, with 20 bases spanning the gap. This CDR3 comprises 14 residues. In DNA, the CDR3 is TGCAGTGCCTGCCGGGACTCGCGTGGGGATGAGCAGTTCTTC. Protein: CSACRDSRGDEQFF.

Only a few counts were recorded for this clonotype. The CDR3 DNA reads TGTGCCAGCAGTCTGGGACGTCGGACTGATACGCAGTATTTT. Protein product: CASSLGRRTDTQYF. The J gene is TRBJ2-3, the V gene TRBV6-1, with D tentatively TRBD1 or TRBD2 (5 bases each). Germline V gene data show CDR1 as MNHNS and CDR2 as SASEGT. V lost 5 bases to trimming and J lost 6 bases, with 15 bases between them. This CDR3 has 14 residues.

This clonotype came up a few times. This chain uses TRBV6-4 with TRBJ2-1; a weak D match, TRBD2 (7 bases). CDR1 MRHNA and CDR2 SNTAGT come from the germline V gene. V shed 2 bases and J shed 7 bases, with 18 bases lying between them. The length of the CDR3 is 16 residues. Written as DNA, the CDR3 is TGTGCCAGCAGTGACGTCGCGGGGGCGCGTTGGAATGAGCAGTTCTTC. Protein: CASSDVAGARWNEQFF.

The V gene is TRBV30, the J gene TRBJ1-5; possibly TRBD1 for D (5 bases). CDR1 is GTSNPN, CDR2 SVGIG, per germline (reference sequence). V was trimmed by 4 bases and J by 0 bases, leaving 13 bases between them. The CDR3 sequence is 15 residues long. CDR3 sequence reads: CAWKRDGYSNQPQHF. The CDR3 bases are TGTGCCTGGAAGCGGGACGGCTATAGCAATCAGCCCCAGCATTTT.

V and J are TRBV7-8 and TRBJ1-3; D unclear. V lost 1 base, J lost 0 bases, and 4 bases lay in between. The CDR3 covers 14 residues. Germline V lookup: CDR1 SGHVS, CDR2 FQNEAQ. The CDR3 loop reads CASSLDYSGNTIYF. The CDR3 region has the DNA TGTGCCAGCAGCTTAGATTACTCTGGAAACACCATATATTTT.

Note on this clonotype: An end of the junction does not agree with germline; a read error may underlie this. This sequence joins TRBV6-1 and TRBJ1-2; the D is unclear. This CDR3 region has 13 residues. Germline assignment: CDR1 MNHNS and CDR2 SASEGT. The CDR3 reads CASREAKKHGYTF. The DNA for the CDR3 is TGTGCCAGCAGAGAAGCGAAAAAGCACGGCTACACCTTC.

The sample holds a few counts of this clonotype. The chain couples TRBV10-3 to TRBJ1-5; a possible D gene is TRBD1 (5 bases). Germline CDR1 ENHRY, CDR2 SYGVKD. V gave up 0 bases and J gave up 7 bases, with 16 bases separating them. CDR3 size: 16 residues. CDR3 protein: CAISESLGQGGQPQHF. DNA for the CDR3: TGTGCCATCAGTGAGTCACTAGGGCAGGGAGGACAGCCCCAGCATTTT.

This chain links TRBV15 with TRBJ1-2; D possibly corresponds to TRBD1 (5 bases). V gave up 3 bases and J gave up 8 bases, with 19 bases separating them. CDR1 and CDR2 from the germline V gene are LNHNV and YYDKDF (reference sequence). This CDR3 spans 15 amino acids. The DNA of the CDR3 is TGTGCCACCAGCAGCTCATCTAGAGGGGCGGGGGGCTACACCTTC. Its protein is CATSSSSRGAGGYTF.

The rearrangement uses TRBV7-3 and TRBJ1-1; D call uncertain. Germline values: CDR1 SGHTA, CDR2 FQGTGA. This CDR3 spans 16 amino acids. Trimming shortened V by 1 base and J by 1 base, and 13 bases separated the two germline ends. CDR3 protein: CASSLINLEGNTEAFF. CDR3 DNA: TGTGCCAGCAGCTTAATAAATCTGGAGGGGAACACTGAAGCTTTCTTT.

This chain links TRBV11-2 with TRBJ2-7, with a possible D match to TRBD2 (6 bases). Per germline, CDR1 SGHAT and CDR2 FQNNGV. This CDR3 has 15 residues. The germline V and J ends were trimmed by 4 bases and 6 bases, with 19 bases remaining between them. In nucleotides, the CDR3 is TGTGCCAGCAGCTCGGACGGGGTGGTCGGGGGCGAGCAGTACTTC. Its protein is CASSSDGVVGGEQYF.

The V and J genes are TRBV2 and TRBJ1-2, with 8 bases matching TRBD1. Germline values: CDR1 SNHLY, CDR2 FYNNEI. This CDR3 is built from 14 residues. The V gene end was trimmed by 6 bases and the J gene end by 4 bases; junction bases not matched to a gene: 7. CDR3 nucleotides: TGTGCCAGCAGCAATCCGGGACAGGTCTATGGCTACACCTTC. This gives the protein CASSNPGQVYGYTF. Combining the CDR3 with reference TRBV2 and TRBJ1-2 gives the whole variable domain EPEVTQTPSHQVTQMGQEVILRCVPISNHLYFYWYRQILGQKVEFLVSFYNNEISEKSEIFDDQFSVERPDGSNFTLKIRSTKLEDSAMYFCASSNPGQVYGYTFGSGTRLTVV.

The chain recombines TRBV20-1 with TRBJ2-3, with 7 nucleotides matching TRBD2. The junction had 8 bases not matched to a gene; V was cut back by 2 bases and J by 3 bases. CDR3 length: 15 residues. From germline, CDR1 is DFQATT and CDR2 SNEGSKA (reference sequence). The CDR3 DNA is TGCAGTGCTAGAAACATCGGACTAGGTACAGATACGCAGTATTTT. It translates to CSARNIGLGTDTQYF.

The CDR3 sequence: CASRSGRAHGYTF. In nucleotides, the CDR3 is TGTGCCAGCAGATCGGGCAGGGCACATGGCTACACCTTC. The chain couples TRBV6-1 to TRBJ1-2, with D perhaps TRBD1 (5 bases). The CDR3 loop spans 13 amino acids. The germline CDR1 and CDR2 sequences are MNHNS and SASEGT. V lost 6 bases and J 6 bases, leaving 14 bases between the germline ends.

The rearrangement uses TRBV2 and TRBJ1-5; 10 bases match TRBD1. This CDR3 has 16 amino acids. V shed 6 bases and J 1 base; nucleotides not matched to a gene: 6. The germline CDR1 and CDR2 sequences are SNHLY and FYNNEI. In DNA, the CDR3 is TGTGCCAGCAGCCCCGGGGACAGGGGAAGCAATCAGCCCCAGCATTTT. Amino acid sequence: CASSPGDRGSNQPQHF.

As DNA, the CDR3 is TGTGCCAGCAGTCACGACAGGGAGAGAGGATACGAGCAGTACTTC. Its translation is CASSHDRERGYEQYF. The genes are TRBV2 and TRBJ2-7, with 7 positions matching TRBD1. From germline, CDR1 is SNHLY and CDR2 FYNNEI. V shed 5 bases, J shed 4 bases, and the junction held 11 bases outside the gene matches. This CDR3 has 15 amino acids.